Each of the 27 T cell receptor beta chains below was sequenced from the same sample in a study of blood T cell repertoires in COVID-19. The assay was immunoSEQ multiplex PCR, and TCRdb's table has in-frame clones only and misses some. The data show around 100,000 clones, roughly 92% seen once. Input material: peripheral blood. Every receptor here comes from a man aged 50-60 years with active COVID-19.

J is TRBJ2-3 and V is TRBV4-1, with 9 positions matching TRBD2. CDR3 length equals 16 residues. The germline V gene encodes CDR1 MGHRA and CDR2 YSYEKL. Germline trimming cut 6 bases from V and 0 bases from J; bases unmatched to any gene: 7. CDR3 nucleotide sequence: TGCGCCAGCAGAAACCGGCTAGCGGGAAGCACAGATACGCAGTATTTT. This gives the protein CASRNRLAGSTDTQYF.

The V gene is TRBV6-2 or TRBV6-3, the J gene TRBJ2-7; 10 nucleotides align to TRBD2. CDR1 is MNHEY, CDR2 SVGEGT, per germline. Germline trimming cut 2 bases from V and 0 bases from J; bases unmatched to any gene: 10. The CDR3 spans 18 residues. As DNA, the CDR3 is TGTGCCAGCAGTTACCCAGATAGGAGCGGGGGGGCCTCCTACGAGCAGTACTTC. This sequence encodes CASSYPDRSGGASYEQYF.

The CDR3 DNA follows: TGTGCCAGCAGCTTAGGGGCCCTAAATGAAGCTTTCTTT. It specifies CASSLGALNEAFF. This chain connects TRBV7-9 to TRBJ1-1; no clear D gene. CDR3 length: 13 residues. Trimming pared 1 base from V and 7 bases from J, leaving 10 bases between. Germline values: CDR1 SEHNR, CDR2 FQNEAQ (reference sequence).

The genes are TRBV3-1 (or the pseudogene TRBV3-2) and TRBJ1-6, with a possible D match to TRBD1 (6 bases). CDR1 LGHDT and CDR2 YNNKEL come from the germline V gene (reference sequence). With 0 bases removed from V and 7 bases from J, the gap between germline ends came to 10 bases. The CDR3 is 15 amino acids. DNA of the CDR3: TGTGCCAGCAGCCAAGATGGGGGCCGAAATTCACCCCTCCACTTT. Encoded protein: CASSQDGGRNSPLHF.

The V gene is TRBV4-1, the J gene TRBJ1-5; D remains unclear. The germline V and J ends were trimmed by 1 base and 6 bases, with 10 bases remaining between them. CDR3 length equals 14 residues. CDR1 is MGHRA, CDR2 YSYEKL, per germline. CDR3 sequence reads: CASSQGIRGQPQHF. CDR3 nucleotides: TGCGCCAGCAGCCAAGGTATCCGGGGTCAGCCCCAGCATTTT.

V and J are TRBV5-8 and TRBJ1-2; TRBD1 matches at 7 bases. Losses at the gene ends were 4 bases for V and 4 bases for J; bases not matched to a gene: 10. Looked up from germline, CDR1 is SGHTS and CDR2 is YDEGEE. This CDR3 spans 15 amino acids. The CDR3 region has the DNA TGTGCCAGCAGCCGGACAGGTCCTAGGGGCTATGGCTACACCTTC. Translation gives CASSRTGPRGYGYTF.

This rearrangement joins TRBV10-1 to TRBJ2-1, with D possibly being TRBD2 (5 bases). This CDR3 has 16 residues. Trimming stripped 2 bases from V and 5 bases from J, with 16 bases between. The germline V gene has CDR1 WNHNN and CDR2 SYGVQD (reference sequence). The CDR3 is CASSELRTWANNEQFF. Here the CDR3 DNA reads TGCGCCAGCAGTGAGCTTCGGACTTGGGCCAACAATGAGCAGTTCTTC.

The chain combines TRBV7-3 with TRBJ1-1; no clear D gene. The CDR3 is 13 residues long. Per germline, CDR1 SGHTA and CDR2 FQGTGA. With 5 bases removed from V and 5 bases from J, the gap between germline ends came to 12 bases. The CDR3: CASSATAWTEAFF. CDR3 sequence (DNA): TGTGCCAGCAGCGCCACAGCATGGACTGAAGCTTTCTTT.

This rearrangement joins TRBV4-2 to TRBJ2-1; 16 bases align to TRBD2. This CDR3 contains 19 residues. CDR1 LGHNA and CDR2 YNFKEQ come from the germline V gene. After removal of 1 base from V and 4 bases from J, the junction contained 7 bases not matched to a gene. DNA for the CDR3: TGTGCCAGCAGCCAAGGAGGGACTAGCGGGGGGGCCGGGTACAATGAGCAGTTCTTC. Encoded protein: CASSQGGTSGGAGYNEQFF.

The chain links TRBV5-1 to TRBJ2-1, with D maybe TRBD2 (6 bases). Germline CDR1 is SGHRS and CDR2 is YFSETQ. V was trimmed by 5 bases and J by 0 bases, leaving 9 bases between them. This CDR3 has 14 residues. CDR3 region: CASSMGGSYNEQFF. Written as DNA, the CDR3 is TGCGCCAGCAGTATGGGAGGCTCCTACAATGAGCAGTTCTTC.

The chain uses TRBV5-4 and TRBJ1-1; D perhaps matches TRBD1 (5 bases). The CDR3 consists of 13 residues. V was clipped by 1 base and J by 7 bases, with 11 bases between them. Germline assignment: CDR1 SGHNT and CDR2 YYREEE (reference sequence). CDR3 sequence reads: CASSLKDSYEAFF. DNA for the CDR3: TGTGCCAGCAGCTTGAAAGACAGTTATGAAGCTTTCTTT.

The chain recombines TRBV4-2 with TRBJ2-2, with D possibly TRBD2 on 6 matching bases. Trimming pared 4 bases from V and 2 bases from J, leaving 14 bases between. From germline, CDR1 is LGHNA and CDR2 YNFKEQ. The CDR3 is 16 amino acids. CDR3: CASSLNPGLNTGELFF. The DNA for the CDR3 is TGTGCCAGCAGCCTAAATCCGGGACTTAACACCGGGGAGCTGTTTTTT.

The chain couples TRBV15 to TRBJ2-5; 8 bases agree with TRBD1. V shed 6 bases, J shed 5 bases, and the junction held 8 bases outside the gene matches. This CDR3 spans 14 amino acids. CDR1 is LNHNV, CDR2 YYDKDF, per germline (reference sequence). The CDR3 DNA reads TGTGCCACCAGTAAACAGGGGGGCGCGGAGACCCAGTACTTC. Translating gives CATSKQGGAETQYF.

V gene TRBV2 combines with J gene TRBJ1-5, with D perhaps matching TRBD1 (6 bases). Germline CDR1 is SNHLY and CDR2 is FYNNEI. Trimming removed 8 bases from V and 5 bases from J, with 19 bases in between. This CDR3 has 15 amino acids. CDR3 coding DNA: TGTGCCAGCGAGTCGATTGGGGGCTTAGATCAGCCCCAGCATTTT. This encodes CASESIGGLDQPQHF.

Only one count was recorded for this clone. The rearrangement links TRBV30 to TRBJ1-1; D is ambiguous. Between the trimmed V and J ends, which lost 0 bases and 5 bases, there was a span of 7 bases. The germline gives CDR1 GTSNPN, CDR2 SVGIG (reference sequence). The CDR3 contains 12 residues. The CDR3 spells CAWSVRGTEAFF. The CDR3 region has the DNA TGTGCCTGGAGTGTACGAGGGACTGAAGCTTTCTTT.

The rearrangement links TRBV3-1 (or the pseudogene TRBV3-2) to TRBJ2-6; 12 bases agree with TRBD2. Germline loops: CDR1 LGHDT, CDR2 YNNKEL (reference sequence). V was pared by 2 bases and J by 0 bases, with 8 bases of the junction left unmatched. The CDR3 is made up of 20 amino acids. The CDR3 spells CASSQTLAGGHRSGANVLTF. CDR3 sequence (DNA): TGTGCCAGCAGCCAAACACTAGCGGGAGGCCACCGCTCTGGGGCCAACGTCCTGACTTTC.

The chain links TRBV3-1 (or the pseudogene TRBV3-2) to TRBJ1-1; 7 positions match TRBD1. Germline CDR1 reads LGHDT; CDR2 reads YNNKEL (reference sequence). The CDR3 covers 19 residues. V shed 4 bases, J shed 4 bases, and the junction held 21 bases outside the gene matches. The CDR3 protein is CASSPPNYLQGKRGTEAFF. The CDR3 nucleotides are TGTGCCAGCAGCCCGCCTAATTATTTACAGGGGAAGAGAGGCACTGAAGCTTTCTTT.

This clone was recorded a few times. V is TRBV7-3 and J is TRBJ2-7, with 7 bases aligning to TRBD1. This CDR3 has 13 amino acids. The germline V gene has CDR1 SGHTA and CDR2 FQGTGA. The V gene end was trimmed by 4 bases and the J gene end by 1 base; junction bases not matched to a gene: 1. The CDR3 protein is CASSSGQSYEQYF. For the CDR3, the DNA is TGTGCCAGCAGCTCGGGACAGTCCTACGAGCAGTACTTC.

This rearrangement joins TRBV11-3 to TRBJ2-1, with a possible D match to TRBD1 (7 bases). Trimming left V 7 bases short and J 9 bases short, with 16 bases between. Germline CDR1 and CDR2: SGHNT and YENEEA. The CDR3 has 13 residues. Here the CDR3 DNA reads TGTGCCAGCAACGAGTGGCAGGGGGGTGAGCAGTTCTTC. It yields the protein CASNEWQGGEQFF.

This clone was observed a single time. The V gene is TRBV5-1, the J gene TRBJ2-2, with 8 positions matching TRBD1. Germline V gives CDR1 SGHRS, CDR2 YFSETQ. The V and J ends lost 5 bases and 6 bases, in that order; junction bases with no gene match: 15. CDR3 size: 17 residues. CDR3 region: CASSIGRTGRNPGELFF. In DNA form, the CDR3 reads TGCGCCAGCAGTATCGGTCGGACAGGGAGGAATCCCGGGGAGCTGTTTTTT. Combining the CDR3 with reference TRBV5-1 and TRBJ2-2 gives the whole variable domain KAGVTQTPRYLIKTRGQQVTLSCSPISGHRSVSWYQQTPGQGLQFLFEYFSETQRNKGNFPGRFSGRQFSNSRSEMNVSTLELGDSALYLCASSIGRTGRNPGELFFGEGSRLTVL.

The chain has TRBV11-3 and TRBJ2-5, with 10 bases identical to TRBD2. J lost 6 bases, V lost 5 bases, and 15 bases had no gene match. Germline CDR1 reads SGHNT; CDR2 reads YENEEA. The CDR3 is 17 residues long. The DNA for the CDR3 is TGTGCCAGCAGCCAAACCCTTTCTAGCGGGAGCGCAAAGACCCAGTACTTC. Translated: CASSQTLSSGSAKTQYF. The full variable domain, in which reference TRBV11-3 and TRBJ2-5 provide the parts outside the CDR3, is EAGVVQSPRYKIIEKKQPVAFWCNPISGHNTLYWYLQNLGQGPELLIRYENEEAVDDSQLPKDRFSAERLKGVDSTLKIQPAELGDSAVYLCASSQTLSSGSAKTQYFGPGTRLLVL.

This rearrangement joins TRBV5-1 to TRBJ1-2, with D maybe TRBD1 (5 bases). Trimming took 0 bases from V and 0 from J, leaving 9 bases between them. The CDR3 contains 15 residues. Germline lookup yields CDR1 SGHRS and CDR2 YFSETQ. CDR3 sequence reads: CASSLAAGTNYGYTF. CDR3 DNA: TGCGCCAGCAGCTTGGCGGCAGGGACTAACTATGGCTACACCTTC. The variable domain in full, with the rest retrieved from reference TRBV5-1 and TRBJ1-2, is KAGVTQTPRYLIKTRGQQVTLSCSPISGHRSVSWYQQTPGQGLQFLFEYFSETQRNKGNFPGRFSGRQFSNSRSEMNVSTLELGDSALYLCASSLAAGTNYGYTFGSGTRLTVV.

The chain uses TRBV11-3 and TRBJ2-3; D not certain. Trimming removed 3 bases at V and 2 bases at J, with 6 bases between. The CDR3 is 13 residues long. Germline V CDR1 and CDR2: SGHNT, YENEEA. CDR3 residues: CASSLGLTDTQYF. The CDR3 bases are TGTGCCAGCAGCTTGGGCCTCACAGATACGCAGTATTTT.

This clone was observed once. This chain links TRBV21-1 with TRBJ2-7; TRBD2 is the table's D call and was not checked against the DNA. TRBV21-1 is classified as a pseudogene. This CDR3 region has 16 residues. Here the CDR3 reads CASSILRGMERYEQYF. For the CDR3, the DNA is TGTGCCAGCAGCATCCTGCGGGGTATGGAGCGATACGAGCAGTACTTC.

The CDR3 DNA reads TGCGCCAGCATCCCGGGACAAACCTATAATTCACCCCTCCACTTT. Protein: CASIPGQTYNSPLHF. V and J are TRBV10-2 and TRBJ1-6, with TRBD1 as a possible D gene (6 bases). Germline assignment: CDR1 WSHSY and CDR2 SAAADI. The V end lost 7 bases, the J end lost 2 bases, and 12 bases lay between the germline ends. This CDR3 has 15 amino acids.

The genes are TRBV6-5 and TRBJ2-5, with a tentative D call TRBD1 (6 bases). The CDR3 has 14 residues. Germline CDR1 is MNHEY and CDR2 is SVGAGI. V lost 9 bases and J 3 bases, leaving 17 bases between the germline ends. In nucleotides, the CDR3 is TGTGCCAGTCTTCTTGGGGGCCCGAAAGAGACCCAGTACTTC. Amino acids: CASLLGGPKETQYF.

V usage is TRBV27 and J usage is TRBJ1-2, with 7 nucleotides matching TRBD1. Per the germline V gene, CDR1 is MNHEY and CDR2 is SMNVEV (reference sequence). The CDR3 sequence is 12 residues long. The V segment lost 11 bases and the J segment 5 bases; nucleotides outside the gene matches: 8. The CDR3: CARRGGRYGYTF. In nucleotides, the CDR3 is TGTGCCCGCCGAGGGGGCCGGTATGGCTACACCTTC.